The present T cell receptor (beta chain) was sequenced within a study of cytomegalovirus exposure and HLA in healthy donors. Study-wide results and caveats: Rarity characterized most TCR sequences, yet some public TCRs appeared in many donors. Researchers catalogued some 160 TCR beta chains as cytomegalovirus-associated. CMV serostatus alone was available as immune exposure information.

The CDR3 runs 15 residues. Germline loops: CDR1 LNHDA, CDR2 SQIVND (reference sequence). Trimming shortened V by 0 bases and J by 9 bases, and 17 bases separated the two germline ends. PCR employed 60 Vbeta and 13 Jbeta primers. Here immunoSEQ multiplex PCR was the method, and the copy in TCRdb shows in-frame clones only, minus some. The table lists more than 95,000 clones, approximately 82% of them singletons. About this clone: Its antigen remains unidentified.

This sequence was found in a man younger than 30 in good health and CMV-seropositive. V usage is TRBV19 and J usage is TRBJ1-2, with D perhaps TRBD1 (6 bases). Sequenced sample: PBMCs. CDR3 nucleotides: TGTGCCAGTAGTATAGATGGTCAGGGGCTGAGGCGCTACACCTTC. The encoded protein is CASSIDGQGLRRYTF. Full variable domain (remainder filled in from reference TRBV19 and TRBJ1-2): DGGITQSPKYLFRKEGQNVTLSCEQNLNHDAMYWYRQDPGQGLRLIYYSQIVNDFQKGDIAEGYSVSREKKESFPLTVTSAQKNPTAFYLCASSIDGQGLRRYTFGSGTRLTVV.